This T cell receptor beta chain was obtained from a study of coeliac disease. Study information: Without high-resolution HLA typing, biased TRBV7-2 usage was queried. Broader study findings: Intraepithelial and lamina propria fractions were not highly pure.

CDR3 length: 15 residues. From germline, CDR1 is SGHNT and CDR2 YENEEA. With 5 bases clipped from V and 1 base from J, the junction kept 5 bases outside the gene matches. Concerning this clone itself: Its antigen is not known.

Measured with immunoSEQ multiplex PCR; TCRdb has only the in-frame clones, and not every one. The sample includes about 4,800 clones, about four fifths of them seen just once. The V call is TRBV11-3, the J call TRBJ2-5; TRBD2 aligns across 9 bases. This receptor was obtained from a woman under 30 with active celiac disease. Sequenced input: lamina propria lymphocytes from the gut. As DNA, the CDR3 is TGTGCCAGCAGCGCAACTAGCGGGTTCCAAGAGACCCAGTACTTC. Protein sequence: CASSATSGFQETQYF.